A selection of T cell receptor beta chains follows, all from one sample in a study of early T cells in non-severe SARS-CoV-2 infection. TCRdb independently ran MiXCR on the 5' RACE reads; one entry per CDR3 protein. The repertoire includes tens of thousands of distinct CDR3 sequences, around 4% of them detected once, and roughly 14% sits in the top ten. Sequencing used whole blood. The receptor set was obtained from an adult who was a healthcare worker with PCR-confirmed SARS-CoV-2 infection or an uninfected control (not recorded which). CDR3s include the opening cysteine and the closing phenylalanine or tryptophan. Each record gives: clone size, J gene, V gene, D gene, CDR3 DNA, CDR3 protein. The D gene is left open where the match is weak. Rows may omit the clone size; those that give it use once, few, many or a size class.

few	TRBJ2-3	TRBV6-4	-	TGTGCCAGCAGTGATATCGGGGGTACAGATACGCAGTATTTT	CASSDIGGTDTQYF
many	TRBJ2-6	TRBV29-1	-	TGCAGCGTGGGACATCCGTCTGGGGCCAACGTCCTGACTTTC	CSVGHPSGANVLTF
many	TRBJ1-1	TRBV6-1	TRBD1	TGTGCCAGCAGTTTGCAGGGGGGAAACACTGAAGTTTTCTTT	CASSLQGGNTEVFF
many	TRBJ1-1	TRBV7-9	-	TGTGCCAGCAGCTTAGTGTTGTTCCAGTCAGCTTTCTTT	CASSLVLFQSAFF
few	TRBJ2-3	TRBV5-1	-	TGCGCCAGCAGCCCACTCGAAGACACAGCGACAGATACGCAGTATTTT	CASSPLEDTATDTQYF
-	TRBJ2-2	TRBV6-4	-	TGTGCCAGCACCCCTGGGGCCGAGGGGAACACCGGGGAGCTGTTTTTT	CASTPGAEGNTGELFF
-	TRBJ1-3	TRBV13	-	TGTGCCAGCAGCCTACCACAGGGAGAGGGACCTGGAAACACCATATATTTT	CASSLPQGEGPGNTIYF
few	TRBJ2-3	TRBV10-3	-	TGTGCCATCAGTGCGGGGGCGAGCACAGATACGCAGTATTTT	CAISAGASTDTQYF
many	TRBJ2-5	TRBV7-7	-	TGTGCTAGCAGCTCTGGGTCGGCGCAGACCCAGTACTTC	CASSSGSAQTQYF
-	TRBJ2-7	TRBV6-2/TRBV6-3	-	TGTGCCAGCAGTTACTCGACTACCTACGAGCAGTACTTC	CASSYSTTYEQYF
many	TRBJ2-4	TRBV27	-	TGTGCCAGCATCCCAAAGCGGGACTTC	CASIPKRDF
many	TRBJ2-1	TRBV11-2	TRBD2	TGTGCCAGCAGCTTGACTAGCGGGGCCTACAATGAGCAGTTCTTC	CASSLTSGAYNEQFF
few	TRBJ1-1	TRBV5-1	-	TGCGCCAGCAGCTTGGTAGACGGGGGCACTGAAGCTTTCTTT	CASSLVDGGTEAFF
many	TRBJ2-2	TRBV6-2/TRBV6-3	TRBD2	TGTGCCAGCACTGGACTAGCGGGGGAAAACGCGAACACCGGGGAGCTGTTTTTT	CASTGLAGENANTGELFF
many	TRBJ1-5	TRBV7-9	-	TGTGCCAGCAGCTTATCTCGAGGCCCTAATCAGCCCCAGCATTTT	CASSLSRGPNQPQHF
-	TRBJ2-1	TRBV5-1	-	TGCGCCAGCAGCCGGGGAGGAGATGAGCAGTTCTTC	CASSRGGDEQFF
many	TRBJ2-5	TRBV14	TRBD1	TGTGCCAGCAGCCAAGATCAGGGGGCCTTAGGGACCCAGTACTTC	CASSQDQGALGTQYF
many	TRBJ1-2	TRBV6-5	TRBD1	TGTGCCAGCAGTCGACAGGGGAACTATGGCTACACCTTC	CASSRQGNYGYTF
many	TRBJ2-7	TRBV9	TRBD1	TGTGCCAGCAGCGCGGGCACAGGGGATTACGAGCAGTACTTC	CASSAGTGDYEQYF
many	TRBJ1-2	TRBV19	TRBD1	TGTGCCAGTAGTACGACCTGGACAGGGATGGACTATGGCTACACCTTC	CASSTTWTGMDYGYTF
few	TRBJ1-1	TRBV19	-	TGTGCCAGTAGTATCCTAGGGGCCAGCACTGAAGCTTTCTTT	CASSILGASTEAFF
many	TRBJ2-5	TRBV20-1	TRBD2	TGCAGTGCTAGTCCTAGCGGGGTGGAGACCCAGTACTTC	CSASPSGVETQYF
-	TRBJ2-5	TRBV3-1	TRBD2	TGTGTCAGCACCCTGACTAGCGGTGAGACCCAGTACTTC	CVSTLTSGETQYF
many	TRBJ1-4	TRBV9	-	TGTGCCAGCAGCGTAGACGCCCGGTGGGGTGAAAAACTGTTTTTT	CASSVDARWGEKLFF
many	TRBJ2-7	TRBV2	TRBD2	TGTGCCAGCAGTGGTGGACTAGCGGGTTACGAGCAGTACTTC	CASSGGLAGYEQYF
many	TRBJ2-2	TRBV11-3	-	TGTGCCAGCAGCCGGGACTCCATCGGGGAGCTGTTTTTT	CASSRDSIGELFF
many	TRBJ1-2	TRBV4-3	-	TGCGCCAGCAGCCATACTAGGGGGTCCGGTGGCTACACCTTC	CASSHTRGSGGYTF